This TCR beta chain was sequenced for a study of blood T cells in healthy people across ages. Germline lookup yields CDR1 SGHTA and CDR2 FQGNSA. V was pared by 2 bases and J by 6 bases, with 8 bases between. The CDR3 covers 13 residues. A sample-barcoded 5' primer and a J-beta primer mix were used in a second PCR of roughly 7 to 12 cycles. In TCRdb, the 5' RACE reads were re-called with MiXCR into one record per CDR3 protein. Among roughly 1.5 million distinct CDR3 sequences listed, roughly two fifths were seen once. The sequence was collected from a woman aged 18 to 35 in good health. The chain has TRBV7-2 and TRBJ1-5; D gene ambiguous. Sequences were obtained from blood. The CDR3 here is CASSLSPRQPQHF. As DNA, the CDR3 is TGTGCCAGCAGCTTATCCCCGCGTCAGCCCCAGCATTTT.